The 13 T cell receptor beta chains below were found in one sample sequenced in a study of T cells in localized non-small cell lung cancer. Here immunoSEQ multiplex PCR was the method, and the copy in TCRdb shows in-frame clones only, minus some. The data show approximately 81,000 clones, around 90% seen once. The sample in question was peripheral blood, obtained before any cancer treatment. The receptors derive from a woman aged 40-69 years with stage I squamous cell lung carcinoma.

The CDR3 DNA reads as TGCGCCAGCAGCTTGGGGACAGGGCGGGACATTCAGTACTTC. It specifies CASSLGTGRDIQYF. This chain links TRBV5-1 with TRBJ2-4; 8 positions agree with TRBD1. The V gene's germline CDR1 is SGHRS and CDR2 YFSETQ. This CDR3 contains 14 residues. V trimming: 0 bases; J trimming: 8 bases; junction bases outside the gene matches: 4.

Only one count was recorded for this clone. The CDR3 here is CATSGGQGGSDTQYF. The CDR3 nucleotides are TGTGCCACCAGCGGAGGACAGGGGGGCTCAGATACGCAGTATTTT. This chain joins TRBV15 and TRBJ2-3; 10 bases align to TRBD1. This CDR3 has 15 amino acids. V lost 5 bases and J lost 4; bases outside the gene matches: 6. Germline CDR1 reads LNHNV; CDR2 reads YYDKDF (reference sequence).

The chain joins TRBV5-1 to TRBJ2-7, with D perhaps TRBD1 or TRBD2 (6 bases each). The CDR3 length is 15 residues. Deletions cut 2 bases from V and 1 base from J, with 13 bases between. Germline values: CDR1 SGHRS, CDR2 YFSETQ. CDR3 bases: TGCGCCAGCAGCTTCGGGGGAACAGGGTCCTACGAGCAGTACTTC. Protein: CASSFGGTGSYEQYF.

The chain combines TRBV11-2 with TRBJ2-1; 9 positions agree with TRBD2. Looked up from germline, CDR1 is SGHAT and CDR2 is FQNNGV. The CDR3 covers 17 residues. With V trimmed by 2 bases and J by 0 bases, 5 bases remained unmatched. The CDR3: CASSLMAGGHSYNEQFF. The CDR3 nucleotides are TGTGCCAGCAGCTTAATGGCGGGGGGGCACTCCTACAATGAGCAGTTCTTC.

The V call is TRBV5-4, the J call TRBJ2-7, with 10 positions matching TRBD1. There are 15 residues in the CDR3. Losses at the gene ends were 4 bases for V and 6 bases for J; bases not matched to a gene: 10. Germline V gives CDR1 SGHNT, CDR2 YYREEE (reference sequence). As DNA, the CDR3 is TGTGCCAGCAGCAGGTCATCGGGACAGGGGTCCGAGCAGTACTTC. This translates into CASSRSSGQGSEQYF.

The rearrangement links TRBV30 to TRBJ2-3, with TRBD1 matching over 10 bases. Losses at the gene ends were 7 bases for V and 3 bases for J; bases not matched to a gene: 4. Germline CDR1 GTSNPN, CDR2 SVGIG (reference sequence). The CDR3 is made up of 13 amino acids. The CDR3 reads CASDRGQTDTQYF. In nucleotides, the CDR3 is TGTGCCTCAGACAGGGGGCAAACAGATACGCAGTATTTT. The full variable domain, in which reference TRBV30 and TRBJ2-3 provide the parts outside the CDR3, is SQTIHQWPATLVQPVGSPLSLECTVEGTSNPNLYWYRQAAGRGLQLLFYSVGIGQISSEVPQNLSASRPQDRQFILSSKKLLLSDSGFYLCASDRGQTDTQYFGPGTRLTVL.

The CDR3 here is CASSQGQSNEKLFF. The CDR3 DNA sequence: TGTGCCAGCTCCCAGGGACAGTCTAATGAAAAACTGTTTTTT. The chain recombines TRBV18 with TRBJ1-4, with 7 bases aligning to TRBD1. Germline assignment: CDR1 KGHSH and CDR2 LQKENI. There are 14 residues in the CDR3. Trimming took 6 bases from V and 3 from J; bases not matched to a gene: 4.

The V gene is TRBV2, the J gene TRBJ2-2; D not resolved. Germline V CDR1 and CDR2: SNHLY, FYNNEI. Trimming left V 7 bases short and J 0 bases short, with 6 bases between. This CDR3 spans 13 amino acids. The chain's CDR3 is CASTRSNTGELFF. In nucleotides, the CDR3 is TGTGCCAGCACCAGGTCGAACACCGGGGAGCTGTTTTTT.

This chain connects TRBV29-1 to TRBJ2-3; D perhaps matches TRBD1 (7 bases). V gave up 6 bases and J gave up 4 bases, with 20 bases separating them. CDR1 and CDR2 (germline): SQVTM, ANQGSEA. The CDR3 is 15 residues long. This chain's CDR3 is CSVAFGGGVADTQYF. Here the CDR3 DNA reads TGCAGCGTGGCCTTTGGAGGGGGCGTCGCAGATACGCAGTATTTT.

This chain joins TRBV5-6 and TRBJ1-4; unclear D gene. CDR1 and CDR2 from the germline V gene are SGHDT and YYEEEE. The CDR3 is made up of 15 amino acids. The V gene lost 0 bases and the J gene lost 8 bases, with 14 bases spanning the gap. CDR3 residues: CASSLVGGLEEKLFF. In DNA, the CDR3 is TGTGCCAGCAGCTTGGTGGGCGGGCTCGAGGAAAAACTGTTTTTT.

V and J are TRBV7-3 and TRBJ2-3; D possibly corresponds to TRBD2 (5 bases). CDR3 size: 14 residues. Germline CDR1 reads SGHTA; CDR2 reads FQGTGA. Trimming removed 6 bases from V and 3 bases from J, with 13 bases in between. The CDR3 spells CASRVPGDTDTQYF. CDR3 in DNA: TGTGCCAGCAGGGTCCCCGGGGATACAGATACGCAGTATTTT.

The chain combines TRBV7-9 with TRBJ1-5; D is undetermined. V lost 3 bases and J lost 1, with 1 base in between. Germline V lookup: CDR1 SEHNR, CDR2 FQNEAQ (reference sequence). CDR3 size: 12 residues. CDR3 protein: CASSLSNQPQHF. DNA of the CDR3: TGTGCCAGCAGCTTGAGCAATCAGCCCCAGCATTTT.

The chain has TRBV2 and TRBJ2-7; D unclear. The CDR3 is 13 amino acids. Germline CDR1 is SNHLY and CDR2 is FYNNEI. Between the trimmed V and J ends, which lost 4 bases and 6 bases, there was a span of 13 bases. The CDR3 protein is CASSVPGVSEQYF. CDR3 sequence (DNA): TGTGCCAGCAGTGTGCCGGGCGTTAGCGAGCAGTACTTC.